Described below is a single T cell receptor (beta chain) sequence and its context. The antigen is undetermined. It was unsorted whole blood that yielded blood RNA, and germline DNA was also extracted. The data were obtained in a study of tumor-infiltrating lymphocytes in primary liver carcinoma. V lost 7 bases to trimming and J lost 0 bases, with 12 bases between them. The germline V gene has CDR1 DFQATT and CDR2 SNEGSKA (reference sequence). The CDR3 consists of 13 residues. Regarding the study as a whole: Because of bulk unsorted sampling, CD4+ and CD8+ repertoires were not subjected to comparison.

TCR beta cDNA came from approximately 0.55 ug total RNA, primed with a constant-region primer. Construction of TCR beta libraries relied on three successive nested multiplex PCR rounds employing slightly modified ARM-PCR. The opening two PCR rounds, about 10 cycles each, paired TRBV1-TRBV30 forward primers with a C-beta reverse primer. TCRdb fed the multiplex PCR reads into MiXCR, producing one record per CDR3 protein. The data hold approximately 300,000 distinct CDR3 sequences, with about 62% observed a single time. Sequenced input: peripheral blood. This clonotype was obtained from a middle-aged man with primary liver carcinoma and hepatitis B virus infection. The chain carries TRBV20-1 and TRBJ2-5; the D gene is possibly TRBD1 (6 bases). CDR3 sequence reads: CSDRAWDQETQYF. CDR3 coding DNA: TGCAGTGACAGGGCATGGGACCAAGAGACCCAGTACTTC.